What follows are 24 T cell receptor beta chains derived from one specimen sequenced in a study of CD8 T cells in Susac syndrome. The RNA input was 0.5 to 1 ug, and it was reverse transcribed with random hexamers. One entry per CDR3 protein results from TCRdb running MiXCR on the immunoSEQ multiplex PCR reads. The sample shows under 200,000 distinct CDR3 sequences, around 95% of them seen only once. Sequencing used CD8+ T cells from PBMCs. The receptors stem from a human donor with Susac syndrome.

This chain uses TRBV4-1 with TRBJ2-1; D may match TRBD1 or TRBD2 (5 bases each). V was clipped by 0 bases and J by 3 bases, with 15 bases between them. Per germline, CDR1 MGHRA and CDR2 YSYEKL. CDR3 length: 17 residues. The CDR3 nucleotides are TGCGCCAGCAGCCAAGAGACGAACGGGGCGCGCTACAATGAGCAGTTCTTC. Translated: CASSQETNGARYNEQFF.

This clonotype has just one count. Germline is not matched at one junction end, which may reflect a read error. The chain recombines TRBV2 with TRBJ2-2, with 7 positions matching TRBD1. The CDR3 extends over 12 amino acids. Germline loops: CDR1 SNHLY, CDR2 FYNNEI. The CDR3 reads CASSPGTAGTSF. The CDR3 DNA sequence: TGTGCCAGCAGTCCCGGGACAGCCGGGACCTCTTTT.

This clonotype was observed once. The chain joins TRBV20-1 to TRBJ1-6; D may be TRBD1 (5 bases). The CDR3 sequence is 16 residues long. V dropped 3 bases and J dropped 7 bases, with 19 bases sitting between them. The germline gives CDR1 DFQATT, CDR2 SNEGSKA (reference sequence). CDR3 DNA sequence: TGCAGTGCTAGCGGGTTTGATCAGGGAACCAATTCACCCCTCCACTTT. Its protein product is CSASGFDQGTNSPLHF.

The CDR3 spells CASSFLVDNEQFF. CDR3 nucleotides: TGCGCCAGCAGCTTTTTAGTGGACAATGAGCAGTTCTTC. This chain uses TRBV5-1 with TRBJ2-1; D not certain. Germline lookup yields CDR1 SGHRS and CDR2 YFSETQ. CDR3 size: 13 residues. V was clipped by 2 bases and J by 5 bases, with 8 bases between them.

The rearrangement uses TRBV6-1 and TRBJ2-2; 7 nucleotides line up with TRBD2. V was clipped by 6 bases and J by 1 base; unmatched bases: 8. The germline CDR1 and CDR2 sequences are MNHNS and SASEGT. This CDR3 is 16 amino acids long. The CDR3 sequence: CASRDNSGLNTGELFF. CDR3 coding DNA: TGTGCCAGCAGGGATAATAGCGGGCTGAACACCGGGGAGCTGTTTTTT.

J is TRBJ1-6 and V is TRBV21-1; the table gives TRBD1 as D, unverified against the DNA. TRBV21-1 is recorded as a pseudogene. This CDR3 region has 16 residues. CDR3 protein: CASSKGYREGLPALHF. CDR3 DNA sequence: TGTGCCAGCAGCAAAGGGTACAGGGAAGGCCTGCCGGCCCTCCACTTT.

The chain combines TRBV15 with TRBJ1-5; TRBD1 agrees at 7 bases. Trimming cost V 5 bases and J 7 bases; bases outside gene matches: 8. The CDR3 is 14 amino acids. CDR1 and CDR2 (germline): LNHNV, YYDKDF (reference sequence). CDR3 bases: TGTGCCACCAGCCCTGACAGGGACGAACAGCCCCAGCATTTT. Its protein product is CATSPDRDEQPQHF.

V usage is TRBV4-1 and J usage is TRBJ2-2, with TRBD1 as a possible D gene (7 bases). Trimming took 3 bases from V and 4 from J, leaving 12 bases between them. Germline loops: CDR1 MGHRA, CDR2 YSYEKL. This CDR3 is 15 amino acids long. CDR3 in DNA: TGCGCCAGCAGCCAGGAGGGGGCGACCACCGGGGAGCTGTTTTTT. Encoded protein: CASSQEGATTGELFF.

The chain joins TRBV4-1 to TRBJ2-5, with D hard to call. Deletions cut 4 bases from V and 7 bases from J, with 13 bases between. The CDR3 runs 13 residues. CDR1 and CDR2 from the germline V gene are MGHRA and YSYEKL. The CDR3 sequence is CASSPAFIGTQYF. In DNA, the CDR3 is TGCGCCAGCAGCCCTGCTTTTATCGGGACCCAGTACTTC.

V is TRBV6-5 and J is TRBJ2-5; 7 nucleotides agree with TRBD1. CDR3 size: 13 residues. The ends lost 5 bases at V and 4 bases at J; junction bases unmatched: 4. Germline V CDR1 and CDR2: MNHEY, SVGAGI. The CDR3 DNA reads TGTGCCAGCAGTCAAGACAGGGCAGAGACCCAGTACTTC. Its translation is CASSQDRAETQYF.

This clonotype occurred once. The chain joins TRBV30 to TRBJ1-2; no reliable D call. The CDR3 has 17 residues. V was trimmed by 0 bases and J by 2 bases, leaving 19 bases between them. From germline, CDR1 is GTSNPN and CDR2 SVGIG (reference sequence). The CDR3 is CAWSVKGRHSLNYGYTF. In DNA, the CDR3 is TGTGCCTGGAGTGTAAAAGGACGGCATTCTTTGAACTATGGCTACACCTTC.

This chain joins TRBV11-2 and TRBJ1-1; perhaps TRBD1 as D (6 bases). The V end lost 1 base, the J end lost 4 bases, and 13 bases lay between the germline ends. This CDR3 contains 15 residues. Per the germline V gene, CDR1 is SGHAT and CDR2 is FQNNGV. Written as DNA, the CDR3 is TGTGCCAGCAGCTTAGCAGGGGATGAGGGCACTGAAGCTTTCTTT. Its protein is CASSLAGDEGTEAFF.

This chain's CDR3 is CASSYFGQGLAKNIQYF. The CDR3, as DNA: TGTGCCAGCAGCTACTTCGGACAGGGACTAGCCAAAAACATTCAGTACTTC. This chain connects TRBV2 to TRBJ2-4; 8 bases align to TRBD1. The junction had 10 bases not matched to a gene; V was cut back by 6 bases and J by 0 bases. This CDR3 has 17 amino acids. Germline CDR1 and CDR2: SNHLY and FYNNEI.

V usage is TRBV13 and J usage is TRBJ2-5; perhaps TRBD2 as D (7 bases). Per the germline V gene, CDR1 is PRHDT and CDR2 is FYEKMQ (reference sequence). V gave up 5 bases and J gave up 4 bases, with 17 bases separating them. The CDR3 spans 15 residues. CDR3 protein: CASSERGGAVETQYF. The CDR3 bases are TGTGCCAGCAGCGAGAGGGGGGGGGCCGTAGAGACCCAGTACTTC.

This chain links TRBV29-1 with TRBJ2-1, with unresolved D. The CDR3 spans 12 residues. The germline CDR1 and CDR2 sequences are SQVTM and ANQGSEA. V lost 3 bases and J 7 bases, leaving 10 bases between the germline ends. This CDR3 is CSVDKMRNEQFF. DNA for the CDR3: TGCAGCGTTGATAAGATGAGGAATGAGCAGTTCTTC.

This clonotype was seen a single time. As DNA, the CDR3 is TGTGCCTGGAGGGGAACCGGGACAACACTCAATGAAGCTTTCTTT. It yields the protein CAWRGTGTTLNEAFF. The rearrangement joins TRBV30 to TRBJ1-1, with TRBD1 as a possible D gene (6 bases). Per the germline V gene, CDR1 is GTSNPN and CDR2 is SVGIG (reference sequence). V gave up 3 bases and J gave up 7 bases, with 21 bases separating them. This CDR3 spans 15 amino acids.

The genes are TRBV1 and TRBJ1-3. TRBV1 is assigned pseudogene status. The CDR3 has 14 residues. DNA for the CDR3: TGCACCAGCAGCCAAGAAGGAAGTCGCAACACCATATATTTT. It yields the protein CTSSQEGSRNTIYF.

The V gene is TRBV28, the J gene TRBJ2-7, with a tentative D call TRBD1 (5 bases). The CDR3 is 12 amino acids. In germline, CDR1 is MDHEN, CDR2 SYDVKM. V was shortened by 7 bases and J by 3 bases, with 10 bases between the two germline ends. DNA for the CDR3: TGTGCCAGCACACAGGATAGCTACGAGCAGTACTTC. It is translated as CASTQDSYEQYF.

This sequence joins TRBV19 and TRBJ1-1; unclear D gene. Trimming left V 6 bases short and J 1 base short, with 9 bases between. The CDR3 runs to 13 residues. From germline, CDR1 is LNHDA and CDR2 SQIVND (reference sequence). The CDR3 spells CASSDTTNTEAFF. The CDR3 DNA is TGTGCCAGTAGCGACACAACGAACACTGAAGCTTTCTTT.

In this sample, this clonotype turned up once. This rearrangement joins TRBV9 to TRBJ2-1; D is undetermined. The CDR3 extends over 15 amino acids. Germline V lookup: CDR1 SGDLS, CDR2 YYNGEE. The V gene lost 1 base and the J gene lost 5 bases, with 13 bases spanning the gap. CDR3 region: CASSVFSNDHNEQFF. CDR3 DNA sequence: TGTGCCAGCAGCGTATTCAGCAACGATCACAATGAGCAGTTCTTC.

The CDR3 here is CAISDGQSEKLFF. The CDR3 DNA reads as TGTGCCATCAGTGATGGACAGAGTGAAAAACTGTTTTTT. The rearrangement joins TRBV10-3 to TRBJ1-4, with a weak D call TRBD1 (6 bases). Trimming shortened V by 3 bases and J by 7 bases, and 9 bases separated the two germline ends. Per the germline V gene, CDR1 is ENHRY and CDR2 is SYGVKD. The CDR3 length is 13 residues.

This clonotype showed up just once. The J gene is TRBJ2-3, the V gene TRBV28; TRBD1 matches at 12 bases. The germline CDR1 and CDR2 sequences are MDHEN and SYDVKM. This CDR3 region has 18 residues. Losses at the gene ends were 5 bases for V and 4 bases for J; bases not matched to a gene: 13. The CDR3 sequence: CASSLAKLGQGAADTQYF. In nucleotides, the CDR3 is TGTGCCAGCAGTCTCGCGAAGTTGGGACAGGGGGCCGCAGATACGCAGTATTTT.

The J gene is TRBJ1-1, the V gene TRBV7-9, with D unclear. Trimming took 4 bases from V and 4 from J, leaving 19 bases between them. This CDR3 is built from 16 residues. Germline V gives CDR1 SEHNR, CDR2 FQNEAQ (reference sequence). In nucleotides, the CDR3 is TGTGCCAGCAGCTATCCGTTTGAAGGGCTGGGCACTGAAGCTTTCTTT. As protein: CASSYPFEGLGTEAFF.

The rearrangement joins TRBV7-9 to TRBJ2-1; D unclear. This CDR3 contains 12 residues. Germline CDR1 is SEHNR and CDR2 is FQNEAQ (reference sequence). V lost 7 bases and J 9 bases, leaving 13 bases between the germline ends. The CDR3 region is CASTPQKPEQFF. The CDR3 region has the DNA TGTGCCAGCACCCCCCAGAAACCTGAGCAGTTCTTC.